Presented here are 17 T cell receptor beta chains from one specimen sequenced in a study of identical twins. TCRdb reprocessed the 5' RACE reads via MiXCR and lists one record per CDR3 protein. The sample shows about 460,000 distinct CDR3 sequences, about 14% of them seen only once. In addition, the sample was reused for a study of yellow fever vaccine responses in identical twins.

Sequencing was done on a sample of CD4+ T cells sorted from blood. These receptors all come from a woman between 18 and 30 years old in good health.

There are a few counts of this clonotype. The chain uses TRBV7-9 and TRBJ2-1; 8 bases fit TRBD1. CDR3 length equals 14 residues. V was clipped by 7 bases and J by 7 bases; unmatched bases: 9. Germline V gives CDR1 SEHNR, CDR2 FQNEAQ (reference sequence). The chain's CDR3 is CASTIFGQGNEQFF. In DNA form, the CDR3 reads TGTGCCAGCACCATCTTCGGACAGGGAAATGAGCAGTTCTTC. Drawing the rest from reference TRBV7-9 and TRBJ2-1, the complete variable domain is DTGVSQNPRHKITKRGQNVTFRCDPISEHNRLYWYRQTLGQGPEFLTYFQNEAQLEKSRLLSDRFSAERPKGSFSTLEIQRTEQGDSAMYLCASTIFGQGNEQFFGPGTRLTVL.

This clonotype has only one observation. The chain uses TRBV20-1 and TRBJ1-1; the D is unclear. This CDR3 comprises 13 residues. Germline V gene data show CDR1 as DFQATT and CDR2 as SNEGSKA (reference sequence). V was pared by 3 bases and J by 1 base, with 9 bases between. As DNA, the CDR3 is TGCAGTGCTAGCAGGCCGTCGAACACTGAAGCTTTCTTT. As protein: CSASRPSNTEAFF.

This clonotype was seen ten or more times. V is TRBV11-2 and J is TRBJ1-2; D gene unclear. The germline CDR1 and CDR2 sequences are SGHAT and FQNNGV. This CDR3 comprises 13 residues. V was cut by 0 bases and J by 5 bases, with 7 bases left in between. The CDR3 nucleotides read TGTGCCAGCAGCTTAGACCCGGGTTATGGCTACACCTTC. This encodes CASSLDPGYGYTF.

V usage is TRBV2 and J usage is TRBJ2-5; no definite D call. With 4 bases removed from V and 4 bases from J, the gap between germline ends came to 13 bases. CDR3 size: 14 residues. CDR1 SNHLY and CDR2 FYNNEI come from the germline V gene. DNA for the CDR3: TGTGCCAGCAGTGTTTGGGCGACTGGAGAGACCCAGTACTTC. This encodes CASSVWATGETQYF.

In this sample, this clonotype turned up a few times. The chain links TRBV5-5 to TRBJ2-1, with a possible D match to TRBD2 (6 bases). This CDR3 is 14 amino acids long. The germline gives CDR1 SGHKS, CDR2 YYEKEE (reference sequence). Trimming took off 4 bases at V and 10 bases at J, with 18 bases between the two ends. The CDR3 loop reads CASSPLASTLEQFF. The CDR3 nucleotides are TGTGCCAGCAGCCCACTAGCTTCCACCCTCGAGCAGTTCTTC.

The chain has TRBV4-2 and TRBJ2-7; 14 positions match TRBD2. Per germline, CDR1 LGHNA and CDR2 YNFKEQ. After removal of 0 bases from V and 6 bases from J, the junction contained 7 bases not matched to a gene. This CDR3 is built from 17 residues. The CDR3 loop is CASSQDGTSGSGSEQYF. The CDR3 DNA sequence: TGTGCCAGCAGCCAAGACGGGACTAGCGGGAGCGGGTCCGAGCAGTACTTC.

The chain is built from TRBV7-3 and TRBJ2-2, with 7 bases matching TRBD1. The trim removed 4 bases at V and 6 bases at J, leaving 5 bases unmatched. Germline V gene lookup returns CDR1 SGHTA and CDR2 FQGTGA. CDR3 length: 14 residues. The CDR3 DNA reads TGTGCCAGCAGCTACCCCGACAGGGCCGGGGAGCTGTTTTTT. Residues: CASSYPDRAGELFF.

This clonotype was observed a handful of times. The rearrangement uses TRBV6-5 and TRBJ2-7, with 7 positions matching TRBD2. Trimming took 11 bases from V and 3 from J; bases not matched to a gene: 7. The length of the CDR3 is 12 residues. Germline loops: CDR1 MNHEY, CDR2 SVGAGI. The CDR3 nucleotides read TGTGCCGCAGGCCGGGGGGACTACGAGCAGTACTTC. This gives the protein CAAGRGDYEQYF.

This clonotype came up a few times. The rearrangement links TRBV11-2 to TRBJ2-6; D is perhaps TRBD1 (6 bases). Germline V gene sequence: CDR1 SGHAT, CDR2 FQNNGV. V was shortened by 3 bases and J by 0 bases, with 18 bases between the two germline ends. CDR3 length equals 19 residues. The CDR3, as DNA: TGTGCCAGCAGCTTCGTGTTTGGGCAGGGGCGCTCTGGGGCCAACGTCCTGACTTTC. Translating gives CASSFVFGQGRSGANVLTF.

This clonotype was counted a few times. This chain uses TRBV10-3 with TRBJ2-6; D is unclear. The CDR3 has 15 amino acids. Per germline, CDR1 ENHRY and CDR2 SYGVKD. Trimming took 4 bases from V and 0 from J, leaving 7 bases between them. Here the CDR3 reads CAISVESSGANVLTF. As DNA, the CDR3 is TGTGCCATCAGTGTAGAGAGCTCTGGGGCCAACGTCCTGACTTTC.

This clonotype turned up a few times. The chain recombines TRBV5-1 with TRBJ2-3; 9 bases fit TRBD1. The CDR3 spans 16 residues. The ends lost 1 base at V and 6 bases at J; junction bases unmatched: 9. CDR1 is SGHRS and CDR2 is YFSETQ in the germline V gene. The CDR3 spells CASSLSGTGTVDTQYF. The CDR3 DNA is TGCGCCAGCAGCTTGTCGGGGACAGGGACGGTTGATACGCAGTATTTT.

The chain links TRBV24-1 to TRBJ2-5, with TRBD2 as a possible D gene (6 bases). This CDR3 comprises 15 residues. The germline V gene encodes CDR1 KGHDR and CDR2 SFDVKD. V was shortened by 5 bases and J by 1 base, with 13 bases between the two germline ends. CDR3 loop: CATSVGGMGQETQYF. The CDR3 coding sequence is TGTGCCACCAGTGTTGGAGGGATGGGCCAAGAGACCCAGTACTTC.

This clonotype was counted between two and nine times. The chain recombines TRBV7-6 with TRBJ2-3; TRBD2 agrees at 11 bases. The CDR3 is 15 residues long. CDR1 is SGHVS and CDR2 is FNYEAQ in the germline V gene. The ends lost 4 bases at V and 2 bases at J; junction bases unmatched: 2. DNA for the CDR3: TGTGCCAGCAGCTCGGGACTAGCGGACACAGATACGCAGTATTTT. Amino acids: CASSSGLADTDTQYF. The full variable domain, in which reference TRBV7-6 and TRBJ2-3 provide the parts outside the CDR3, is GAGVSQSPRYKVTKRGQDVALRCDPISGHVSLYWYRQALGQGPEFLTYFNYEAQQDKSGLPNDRFSAERPEGSISTLTIQRTEQRDSAMYRCASSSGLADTDTQYFGPGTRLTVL.

The sample holds a few counts of this clonotype. This sequence joins TRBV20-1 and TRBJ1-2; tentatively, D is TRBD1 (6 bases). Germline CDR1 is DFQATT and CDR2 is SNEGSKA (reference sequence). V was shortened by 6 bases and J by 4 bases, with 12 bases between the two germline ends. The CDR3 has 12 residues. The CDR3 is CSASDRSYGYTF. DNA for the CDR3: TGCAGTGCCAGCGACAGGAGCTATGGCTACACCTTC.

This clonotype has just a few counts. The J gene is TRBJ2-7, the V gene TRBV7-2, with 7 bases matching TRBD2. Germline values: CDR1 SGHTA, CDR2 FQGNSA. This CDR3 is built from 14 residues. V gave up 3 bases and J gave up 3 bases; unmatched junction bases: 5. The CDR3 bases are TGTGCCAGCAGCTTCACTAGCGCGAACTACGAGCAGTACTTC. It codes for CASSFTSANYEQYF.

The chain joins TRBV29-1 to TRBJ2-1; D gene ambiguous. The V gene's germline CDR1 is SQVTM and CDR2 ANQGSEA. Trimming pared 7 bases from V and 9 bases from J, leaving 7 bases between. The CDR3 sequence is 9 residues long. This CDR3 is CSDSSEQFF. As DNA, the CDR3 is TGCAGCGATTCGAGTGAGCAGTTCTTC.

This clonotype appeared a few times. The junction and the germline gene differ at one end; a read error may be behind it. V and J are TRBV11-1 and TRBJ2-3; TRBD1 matches 7 bases. Per germline, CDR1 SGHAT and CDR2 FQDESV (reference sequence). This CDR3 comprises 16 residues. The CDR3 nucleotides read TGTGCCAGCAGCTTTATCGGGACAGCCGGCCCCGATACGCAGTACTTT. Translation: CASSFIGTAGPDTQYF.